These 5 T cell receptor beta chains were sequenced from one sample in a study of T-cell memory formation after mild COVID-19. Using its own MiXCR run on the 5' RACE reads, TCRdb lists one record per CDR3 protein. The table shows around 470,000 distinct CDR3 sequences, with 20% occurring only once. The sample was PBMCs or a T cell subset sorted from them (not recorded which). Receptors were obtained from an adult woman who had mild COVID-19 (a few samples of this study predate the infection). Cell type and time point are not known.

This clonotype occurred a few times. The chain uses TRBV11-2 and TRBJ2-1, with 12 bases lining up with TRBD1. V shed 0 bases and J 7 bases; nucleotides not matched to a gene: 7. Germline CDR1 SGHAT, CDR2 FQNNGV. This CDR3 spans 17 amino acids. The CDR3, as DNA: TGTGCCAGCAGCTTAGATTGGGACAGGGGGCGGCAAAATGAGCAGTTCTTC. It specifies CASSLDWDRGRQNEQFF.

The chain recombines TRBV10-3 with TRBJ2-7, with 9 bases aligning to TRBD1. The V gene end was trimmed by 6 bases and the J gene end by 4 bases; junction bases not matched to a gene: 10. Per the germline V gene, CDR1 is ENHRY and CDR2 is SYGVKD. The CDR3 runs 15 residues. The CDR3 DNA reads TGTGCCATCAGCGAAGGGACAGGGCAATCTTACGAGCAGTACTTC. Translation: CAISEGTGQSYEQYF.

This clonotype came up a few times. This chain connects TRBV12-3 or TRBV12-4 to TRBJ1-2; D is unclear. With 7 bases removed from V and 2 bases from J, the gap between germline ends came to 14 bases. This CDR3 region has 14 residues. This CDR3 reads CASTRNTANYGYTF. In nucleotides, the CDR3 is TGTGCCAGCACCAGGAACACGGCGAACTATGGCTACACCTTC.

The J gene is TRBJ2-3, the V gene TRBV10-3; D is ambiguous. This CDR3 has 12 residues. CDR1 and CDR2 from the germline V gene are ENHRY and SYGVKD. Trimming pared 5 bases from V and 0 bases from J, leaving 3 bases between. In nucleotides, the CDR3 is TGTGCCATCAGTCGCAGCACAGATACGCAGTATTTT. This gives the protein CAISRSTDTQYF.

CDR3 region: CASSRRGGSGNTIYF. CDR3 in DNA: TGTGCCAGCAGCCGCAGAGGAGGCTCTGGAAACACCATATATTTT. The chain combines TRBV16 with TRBJ1-3, with D unresolved. There are 15 residues in the CDR3. With 4 bases removed from V and 0 bases from J, the gap between germline ends came to 10 bases. CDR1 and CDR2 (germline): KGHSY, FQNENV.